The next 17 T cell receptor beta chains were all read from a single sample in a study of shared clonotypes between healthy human individuals. The repertoire was sequenced with immunoSEQ multiplex PCR; TCRdb's copy has only in-frame clones and lacks some. The sample includes roughly 2.1 million clones, about 93% seen only once; the top ten take over 1.5%. The naive CD8 population came from CD45RO-negative cells selected for CCR7, without terminally differentiated effector memory CD45RA+ cells. The sequenced material came from naive CD8+ T cells from PBMCs. These receptors were taken from a man aged 18 to 30 in good health. Some clones in this sample may be carry-over from other donors' samples.

This chain connects TRBV29-1 to TRBJ2-1, with 7 positions matching TRBD1. The V segment lost 2 bases and the J segment 8 bases; nucleotides outside the gene matches: 21. CDR3 size: 18 residues. The germline gives CDR1 SQVTM, CDR2 ANQGSEA. CDR3 sequence: CSVEMRQGYLYSSDEQFF. The DNA for the CDR3 is TGCAGCGTTGAAATGCGACAGGGTTACCTTTATTCGTCGGATGAGCAGTTCTTC.

The rearrangement joins TRBV28 to TRBJ2-3, with a possible D match to TRBD2 (5 bases). Trimming shortened V by 4 bases and J by 0 bases, and 14 bases separated the two germline ends. Germline loops: CDR1 MDHEN, CDR2 SYDVKM. CDR3 size: 16 residues. The CDR3 sequence is CASSSDLLVSTDTQYF. In nucleotides, the CDR3 is TGTGCCAGCAGTTCCGACTTACTAGTAAGCACAGATACGCAGTATTTT.

The rearrangement links TRBV27 to TRBJ2-1; 7 bases align to TRBD2. Germline CDR1 MNHEY, CDR2 SMNVEV (reference sequence). The CDR3 is made up of 14 amino acids. V gave up 3 bases and J gave up 4 bases; unmatched junction bases: 3. The CDR3 loop reads CASSFGTKYNEQFF. CDR3 DNA sequence: TGTGCCAGCAGTTTCGGGACTAAGTACAATGAGCAGTTCTTC.

This chain connects TRBV29-1 to TRBJ1-1; 7 nucleotides align to TRBD1. This CDR3 region has 13 residues. CDR1 is SQVTM, CDR2 ANQGSEA, per germline. The trim removed 7 bases at V and 3 bases at J, leaving 8 bases unmatched. The CDR3 protein is CSDLQGLYTEAFF. CDR3 bases: TGCAGCGACCTACAGGGGTTGTACACTGAAGCTTTCTTT.

This rearrangement joins TRBV15 to TRBJ2-5; 12 nucleotides align to TRBD2. Trimming removed 0 bases from V and 2 bases from J; junction bases left unmatched: 7. Germline CDR1 LNHNV, CDR2 YYDKDF (reference sequence). The length of the CDR3 is 18 residues. The CDR3 coding sequence is TGTGCCACCAGCAGAGAGAGACTAGCGGGAGTCCTTCAAGAGACCCAGTACTTC. Its translation: CATSRERLAGVLQETQYF.

This chain links TRBV27 with TRBJ1-1; perhaps TRBD1 as D (5 bases). V shed 6 bases and J shed 5 bases, with 19 bases lying between them. The CDR3 loop spans 15 amino acids. CDR1 is MNHEY and CDR2 is SMNVEV in the germline V gene (reference sequence). In DNA, the CDR3 is TGTGCCAGCAGCCAGATGGACGGGGGGGGGACTGAAGCTTTCTTT. Its protein is CASSQMDGGGTEAFF.

Written as DNA, the CDR3 is TGTGCCAGCAGTCTGCTGGGGACGGCGGGAGAGACCCAGTACTTC. Amino acids: CASSLLGTAGETQYF. The chain recombines TRBV28 with TRBJ2-5; D might be TRBD1 or TRBD2, each matching 5 bases. The CDR3 totals 15 residues. Trimming left V 5 bases short and J 4 bases short, with 17 bases between. Germline V gives CDR1 MDHEN, CDR2 SYDVKM.

The CDR3 region is CASSQDLREGVGELFF. The CDR3 bases are TGCGCCAGCAGCCAAGATTTGCGGGAGGGCGTTGGGGAGCTGTTTTTT. The gene calls are TRBV4-1 and TRBJ2-2; 9 nucleotides match TRBD2. Germline CDR1 MGHRA, CDR2 YSYEKL. V lost 0 bases to trimming and J lost 8 bases; unmatched junction nucleotides: 7. CDR3 size: 16 residues.

The V and J genes are TRBV6-6 and TRBJ2-7; weak D call: TRBD1 (6 bases). Trimming cost V 0 bases and J 5 bases, with 17 bases left between them. Looked up from germline, CDR1 is MNHNY and CDR2 is SVGAGI (reference sequence). This CDR3 contains 16 residues. CDR3 sequence: CASSYSTAGAPHEQYF. In nucleotides, the CDR3 is TGTGCCAGCAGTTACTCGACGGCAGGGGCTCCCCACGAGCAGTACTTC.

V gene TRBV9 combines with J gene TRBJ2-2; either TRBD1 or TRBD2 may supply D (5 bases each). V lost 3 bases and J lost 0, with 9 bases in between. The CDR3 is 15 residues long. The V gene's germline CDR1 is SGDLS and CDR2 YYNGEE. CDR3 in amino acids: CASSGGIPNTGELFF. The CDR3 DNA follows: TGTGCCAGCAGCGGGGGGATTCCGAACACCGGGGAGCTGTTTTTT.

CDR3 DNA: TGTGCCAGCAGTACCACACTAGCGGGTTGGGCAGATACGCAGTATTTT. Amino acids: CASSTTLAGWADTQYF. This chain joins TRBV28 and TRBJ2-3; the match to TRBD2 covers 9 bases. The germline gives CDR1 MDHEN, CDR2 SYDVKM. The CDR3 extends over 16 amino acids. V trimming: 5 bases; J trimming: 4 bases; junction bases outside the gene matches: 10.

The chain joins TRBV7-8 to TRBJ1-2; the D gene is possibly TRBD1 (5 bases). Germline CDR1 reads SGHVS; CDR2 reads FQNEAQ. CDR3 length equals 14 residues. Trimming removed 0 bases from V and 10 bases from J, with 15 bases in between. CDR3 sequence: CASSLAQGPEVYTF. The CDR3 DNA follows: TGTGCCAGCAGCTTAGCGCAGGGACCTGAGGTCTACACCTTC.

The chain carries TRBV11-2 and TRBJ2-3, with D possibly TRBD2 on 5 matching bases. The CDR3 totals 15 residues. In germline, CDR1 is SGHAT, CDR2 FQNNGV. Deletions cut 1 base from V and 4 bases from J, with 12 bases between. CDR3 bases: TGTGCCAGCAGCTTAGGAGGGCGCGACGCAGATACGCAGTATTTT. This sequence encodes CASSLGGRDADTQYF.

The chain is built from TRBV28 and TRBJ2-1; D not resolved. V was shortened by 4 bases and J by 0 bases, with 10 bases between the two germline ends. There are 15 residues in the CDR3. Looked up from germline, CDR1 is MDHEN and CDR2 is SYDVKM. The chain's CDR3 is CASSYRVSSYNEQFF. The CDR3 coding sequence is TGTGCCAGCAGTTATCGAGTGAGCTCCTACAATGAGCAGTTCTTC.

The CDR3 sequence: CASSIFAGTGELFF. CDR3 DNA sequence: TGTGCCAGCTCTATATTCGCTGGGACCGGGGAGCTGTTTTTT. The chain has TRBV7-2 and TRBJ2-2; D not certain. CDR1 and CDR2 (germline): SGHTA, FQGNSA. This CDR3 region has 14 residues. Trimming took 8 bases from V and 5 from J, leaving 15 bases between them.

The chain links TRBV5-4 to TRBJ2-1, with TRBD2 matching over 9 bases. Trimming cost V 4 bases and J 7 bases; bases outside gene matches: 9. Germline CDR1 SGHNT, CDR2 YYREEE (reference sequence). The CDR3 loop spans 15 amino acids. In nucleotides, the CDR3 is TGTGCCAGCAGCCCCGGACTAGCGATCGGAAATGAGCAGTTCTTC. It is translated as CASSPGLAIGNEQFF.

This clone is a singleton in its sample. Additional DNA sequences in this sample encode the identical CDR3. V and J are TRBV27 and TRBJ2-1; the D is unclear. Germline V lookup: CDR1 MNHEY, CDR2 SMNVEV (reference sequence). V dropped 3 bases and J dropped 4 bases, with 4 bases sitting between them. This CDR3 region has 12 residues. CDR3 loop: CASSLGYNEQFF. In nucleotides, the CDR3 is TGTGCCAGCAGTTTGGGATACAATGAGCAGTTCTTC.